The 5 T cell receptor beta chains listed next were all sequenced from one sample in a study of patients and donors after allogeneic stem cell transplantation. TCRdb reprocessed the RT-PCR reads via MiXCR and lists one record per CDR3 protein. Of about 230,000 distinct CDR3 sequences in the sample, approximately 14% are singletons; the top ten hold approximately 10%. The material sequenced was blood, either unsorted or a sorted T cell fraction (not recorded which). The receptors derive from a human donor who was either an allogeneic HSCT recipient or a stem cell or donor lymphocyte infusion donor (not recorded which). It is not recorded whose cells these are; they may come from a transplant donor.

This clonotype was seen more than once but under ten times. This chain links TRBV20-1 with TRBJ1-5, with TRBD1 matching 7 bases. This CDR3 contains 16 residues. Looked up from germline, CDR1 is DFQATT and CDR2 is SNEGSKA (reference sequence). The V segment lost 0 bases and the J segment 2 bases; nucleotides outside the gene matches: 7. CDR3 bases: TGCAGTGCTAGAGATAGAACCACAGGGGGCAATCAGCCCCAGCATTTT. Translating gives CSARDRTTGGNQPQHF.

The V gene is TRBV9, the J gene TRBJ2-7; possibly TRBD1 for D (6 bases). The CDR3 is 16 amino acids. Germline V gives CDR1 SGDLS, CDR2 YYNGEE. The V end was cut by 1 base, the J end by 5 bases, with 19 bases between. CDR3 DNA sequence: TGTGCCAGCAGCGTATCAGGGGTCATCGTAAGGGACGAGCAGTACTTC. Its translation is CASSVSGVIVRDEQYF.

This chain connects TRBV6-1 to TRBJ2-6; TRBD2 matches 9 bases. In germline, CDR1 is MNHNS, CDR2 SASEGT. This CDR3 contains 18 residues. V was clipped by 1 base and J by 2 bases; unmatched bases: 6. In nucleotides, the CDR3 is TGTGCCAGCAGTGAAGAGGGGCTAGCGGGGACTGGGGCCAACGTCCTGACTTTC. Its translation: CASSEEGLAGTGANVLTF.

This clonotype was recorded many times. The chain carries TRBV20-1 and TRBJ1-5; TRBD1 agrees at 7 bases. The V and J ends lost 0 bases and 7 bases, in that order; junction bases with no gene match: 12. Germline values: CDR1 DFQATT, CDR2 SNEGSKA (reference sequence). This CDR3 contains 16 residues. The DNA for the CDR3 is TGCAGTGCTAGAGATCCCCAAGGGGGCGCTTACCAGCCCCAGCATTTT. Translation gives CSARDPQGGAYQPQHF.

The rearrangement uses TRBV20-1 and TRBJ1-2; D is unresolved. Germline assignment: CDR1 DFQATT and CDR2 SNEGSKA (reference sequence). V lost 4 bases, J lost 3 bases, and 15 bases lay in between. The CDR3 has 14 residues. The CDR3 nucleotides are TGCAGTGCTACTCCACGGGTGGGCGACTATGGCTACACCTTC. Translated, it gives CSATPRVGDYGYTF.